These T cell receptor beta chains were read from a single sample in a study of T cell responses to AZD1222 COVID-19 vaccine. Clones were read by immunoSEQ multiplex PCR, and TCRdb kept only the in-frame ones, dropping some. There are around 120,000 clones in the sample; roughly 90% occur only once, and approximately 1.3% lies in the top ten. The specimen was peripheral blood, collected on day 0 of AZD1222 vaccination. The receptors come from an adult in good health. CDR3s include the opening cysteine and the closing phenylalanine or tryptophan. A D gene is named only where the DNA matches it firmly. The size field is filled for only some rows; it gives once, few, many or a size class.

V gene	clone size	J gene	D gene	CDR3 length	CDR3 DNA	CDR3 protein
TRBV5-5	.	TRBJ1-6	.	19	TGTGCCAGCAGCTTTTCCACAGGTTACGGCAGCTCCTATAATTCACCCCTCCACTTT	CASSFSTGYGSSYNSPLHF
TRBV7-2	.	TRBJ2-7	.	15	TGTGCCAGCAGTCAGACCGTAGCGGTAACCTACGAGCAGTACTTC	CASSQTVAVTYEQYF
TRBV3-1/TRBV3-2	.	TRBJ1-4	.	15	TGTGCCAGCAGTCTACCGGGATCAACTAATGAAAAACTGTTTTTT	CASSLPGSTNEKLFF
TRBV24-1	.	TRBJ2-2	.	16	TGTGCCACCAGTGATACCCGGGATTCCAACACCGGGGAGCTGTTTTTT	CATSDTRDSNTGELFF
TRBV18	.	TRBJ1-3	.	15	TGTGCCAGCTCACCGCTACAGGGAGATGGAAACACCATATATTTT	CASSPLQGDGNTIYF
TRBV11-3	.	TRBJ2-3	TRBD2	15	TGTGCCAGCAGCTTTGAAGCGGGAACCACAGATACGCAGTATTTT	CASSFEAGTTDTQYF
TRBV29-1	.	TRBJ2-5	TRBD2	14	TGCAGCGTTGGGACTAGCGGGATTTCAGAGACCCAGTACTTC	CSVGTSGISETQYF
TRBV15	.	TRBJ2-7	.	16	TGTGCCACCAGCAGAGAGAAGGACACAGATTTCTACGAGCAGTACTTC	CATSREKDTDFYEQYF
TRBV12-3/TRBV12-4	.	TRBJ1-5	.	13	TGTGCCAGCACCATGGGCAGGAATCAGCCCCAGCATTTT	CASTMGRNQPQHF
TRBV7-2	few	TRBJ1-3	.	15	TGTGCCAGCAGCCCATCACAAAGCTCTGGAAACACCATATATTTT	CASSPSQSSGNTIYF
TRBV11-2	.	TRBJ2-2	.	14	TGTGCCAGCAGCTTAGTCCCGGGCACCGGGGAGCTGTTTTTT	CASSLVPGTGELFF
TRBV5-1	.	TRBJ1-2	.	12	TGCCCCAGCAGCGACGGGGGGTATGGCTACACCTTC	CPSSDGGYGYTF
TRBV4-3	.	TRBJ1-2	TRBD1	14	TGCGCCAGCAGCGAGCTGGGACAGGTCTATGGCTACACCTTC	CASSELGQVYGYTF
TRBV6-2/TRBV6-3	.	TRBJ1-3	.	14	TGTGCCAGCAGTTACTCCCGCAGCAGAAACACCATATATTTT	CASSYSRSRNTIYF
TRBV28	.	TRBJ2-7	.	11	TGTGCCAGCAGGCGAGGGATCGAGCAGTACTTC	CASRRGIEQYF
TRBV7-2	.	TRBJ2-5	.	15	TGTGCCAGCAGCCCACTTGGGGGGACAGCAGAGACCCAGTACTTC	CASSPLGGTAETQYF
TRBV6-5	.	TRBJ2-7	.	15	TGTGCCAGCAGGAGGGGCAAAACGGAGACGTACGAGCAGTACTTC	CASRRGKTETYEQYF
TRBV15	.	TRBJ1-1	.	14	TGTGCCACCAGCAGAGCCACAGGGCGAACTGAAGCTTTCTTT	CATSRATGRTEAFF
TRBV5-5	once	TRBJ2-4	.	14	TGTGCCAGCAGCCTGCTCGTGGCCAAAAACATTCAGTACTTC	CASSLLVAKNIQYF
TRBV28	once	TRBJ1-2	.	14	TGTGCCAGCAAAACGTCGGGGGGCGCGTGGGGCTACACCTTC	CASKTSGGAWGYTF
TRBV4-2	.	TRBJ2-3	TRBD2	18	TGTGCCAGCAGCCAAGACCGGGGGGGTATAACGAGCACAGATACGCAGTATTTT	CASSQDRGGITSTDTQYF
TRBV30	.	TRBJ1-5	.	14	TGTGCCTGGAGTGGGGGGGCGAGCAATCAGCCCCAGCATTTT	CAWSGGASNQPQHF
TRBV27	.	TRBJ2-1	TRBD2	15	TGTGCCAGCAGTTGGGCGGGAGGCTCCTACAATGAGCAGTTCTTC	CASSWAGGSYNEQFF
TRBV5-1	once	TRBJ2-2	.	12	TGCGCCAGCAGCTTGGAGGTCGGGGAGCTGTTTTTT	CASSLEVGELFF
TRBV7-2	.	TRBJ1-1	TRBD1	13	TGTGCCAGCAGCTTGGGGACAGGGACTGAAGCTTTCTTT	CASSLGTGTEAFF
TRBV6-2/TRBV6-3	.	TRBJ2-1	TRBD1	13	TGTGCCAGCAGCCTCGGACAGGGTGGTGAGCAGTTCTTC	CASSLGQGGEQFF
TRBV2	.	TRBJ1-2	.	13	TGTGCCAGCAGTGAAATAGGGGAGAATGGCTACACCTTC	CASSEIGENGYTF
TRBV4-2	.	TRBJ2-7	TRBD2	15	TGTGCCAGCAGCCAAGGGTTAGCGGGGGGGTTTGAGCAGTACTTC	CASSQGLAGGFEQYF
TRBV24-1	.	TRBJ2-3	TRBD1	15	TGTGCCACCAGTAGGGGGGACAGGAGCACAGATACGCAGTATTTT	CATSRGDRSTDTQYF
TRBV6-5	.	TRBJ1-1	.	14	TGTGCCAGCAATGGGACTCCCCGCGGCACTGAAGCTTTCTTT	CASNGTPRGTEAFF
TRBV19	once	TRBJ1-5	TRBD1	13	TGTGCCAGTAGTATGGACAGGGACCAGCCCCAGCATTTT	CASSMDRDQPQHF
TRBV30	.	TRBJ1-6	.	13	TGTGCCTGGAGTGGCGACTGGAATTCACCCCTCCACTTT	CAWSGDWNSPLHF
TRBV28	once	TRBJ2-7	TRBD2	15	TGTGCCAGCAGTTTAATGGCTAGCGGGAGTCACGAGCAGTACTTC	CASSLMASGSHEQYF
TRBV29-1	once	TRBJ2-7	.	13	TGCAGCGTTGAAAGGGACGGATCCTACGAGCAGTACTTC	CSVERDGSYEQYF
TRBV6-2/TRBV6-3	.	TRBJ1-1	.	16	TGTGCCAGCAGTCCCACCGGGGGGGTTGGGGACACTGAAGCTTTCTTT	CASSPTGGVGDTEAFF
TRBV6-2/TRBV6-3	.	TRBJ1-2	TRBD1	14	TGTGCCAGCAGTGACGCGGGACAGCTCTATGGCTACACCTTC	CASSDAGQLYGYTF
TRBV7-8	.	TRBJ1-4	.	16	TGTGCCAGCGGACCCGTGGACTCCTCAACGCGGGAAAAACTGTTTTTT	CASGPVDSSTREKLFF
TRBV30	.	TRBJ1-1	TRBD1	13	TGTGCCTGGGCCGGGACAGGGGGTAGGGAAGCTTTCTTT	CAWAGTGGREAFF
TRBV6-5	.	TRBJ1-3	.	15	TGTGCCAGCAGTTACGACAGGAGCTCTGGAAACACCATATATTTT	CASSYDRSSGNTIYF
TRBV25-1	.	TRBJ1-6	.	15	TGTGCCAGCAGTGCGCAAGGGGGTAGAAATTCACCCCTCCACTTT	CASSAQGGRNSPLHF
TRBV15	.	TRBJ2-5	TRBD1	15	TGTGCCACCAGCAGAGACGGACAGGGAAAAGAGACCCAGTACTTC	CATSRDGQGKETQYF
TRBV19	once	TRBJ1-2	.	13	TGTGCCAGTAGTAACAGGGACGTCTATGGCTACACCTTC	CASSNRDVYGYTF
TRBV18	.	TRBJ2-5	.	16	TGTGCCAGCTCACCCCTCCCAGGACAACTCCAAGAGACCCAGTACTTC	CASSPLPGQLQETQYF
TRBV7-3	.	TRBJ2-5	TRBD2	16	TGTGCCAGCAGCTTATACGGCGGGGGGGCCCCAGAGACCCAGTACTTC	CASSLYGGGAPETQYF
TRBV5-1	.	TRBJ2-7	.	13	TGCGCCAGCAGCTTCGGCAGAAACTACGAGCAGTACTTC	CASSFGRNYEQYF
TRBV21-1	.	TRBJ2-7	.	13	TGTGCCTTGGGGGCGGCGTTTCCCTACGAGCAGTACTTC	CALGAAFPYEQYF
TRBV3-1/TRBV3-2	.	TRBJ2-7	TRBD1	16	TGTGCCAGCAGCCCAAACCGGGACAGGGGGCCGTACGAGCAGTACTTC	CASSPNRDRGPYEQYF
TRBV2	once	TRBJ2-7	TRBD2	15	TGTGCCAGCAGTGAGTTAGCGGGGGCCGCCTACGAGCAGTACTTC	CASSELAGAAYEQYF
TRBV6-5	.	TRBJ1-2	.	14	TGTGCCAGTAGGGACGCAGGAGGGGGAGGAGGCTACACCTTC	CASRDAGGGGGYTF